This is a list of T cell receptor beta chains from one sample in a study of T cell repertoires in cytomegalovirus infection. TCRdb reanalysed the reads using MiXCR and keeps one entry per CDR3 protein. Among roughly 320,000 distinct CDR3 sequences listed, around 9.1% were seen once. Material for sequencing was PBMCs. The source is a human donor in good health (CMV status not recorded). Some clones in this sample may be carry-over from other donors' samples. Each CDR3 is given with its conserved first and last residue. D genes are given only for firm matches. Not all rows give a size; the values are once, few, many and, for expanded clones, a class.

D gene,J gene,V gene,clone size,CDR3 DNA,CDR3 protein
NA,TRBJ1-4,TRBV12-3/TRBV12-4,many,TGTGCCAGCCGACGGACCTCCACTAATGAAAAACTGTTTTTT,CASRRTSTNEKLFF
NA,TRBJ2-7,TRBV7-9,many,TGTGCCAGCAGGCCTATTCGGGGATCCTCCTACGAGCAGTACTTC,CASRPIRGSSYEQYF
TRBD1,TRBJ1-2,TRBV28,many,TGTGCCAGCAGAACCTTCTACGAGGGGGCAACCTTC,CASRTFYEGATF
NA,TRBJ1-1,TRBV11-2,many,TGTGCCAGCAGCTCACCGAACTCACTTGGGGCCCCAGAGAACACTGAAGCTTTCTTT,CASSSPNSLGAPENTEAFF
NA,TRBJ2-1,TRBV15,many,TGTGCCACCAGCAGAGATTATGGGGAATCTGGGAATGAGCAGTTCTTC,CATSRDYGESGNEQFF
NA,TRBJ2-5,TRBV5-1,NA,TGCGCCAGCAGCTCCCCAGAACAGGGAGACGGGACCCAGTACTTC,CASSSPEQGDGTQYF
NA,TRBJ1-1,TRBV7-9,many,TGTGCCAGCAGCTTAAGGGCAGTGAACACTGAAGCTTTCTTT,CASSLRAVNTEAFF
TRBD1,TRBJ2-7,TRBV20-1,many,TGCAGTGCTAGAGATACAGGGGCCATCGAGCAGTACTTC,CSARDTGAIEQYF
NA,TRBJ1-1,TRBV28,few,TGTGCCAGCAGTCGGGGGGGGGGGACTGAAGCTTTCTTT,CASSRGGGTEAFF
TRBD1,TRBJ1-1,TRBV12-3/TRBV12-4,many,TGTGCCAGCATTCGGGGGGGCAGGGGGAGGACTGAAGCTTTCTTT,CASIRGGRGRTEAFF
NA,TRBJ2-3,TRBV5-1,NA,TGCGCCAGCAGCTTGGCCCCCGGTACAGATACGCAGTATTTT,CASSLAPGTDTQYF
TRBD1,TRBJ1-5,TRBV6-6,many,TGTGCCAGCAGGTTCAGGGGGCTCAATCAGCCCCAGCATTTT,CASRFRGLNQPQHF
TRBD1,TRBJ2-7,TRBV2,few,TGTGCCAGCAGCAAGGACAGGGAGGCGCAGTACTTC,CASSKDREAQYF
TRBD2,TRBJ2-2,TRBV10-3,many,TGTGCCCTCTCCGGGACTAGTCTCCCCGGGGAGCTGTTTTTT,CALSGTSLPGELFF
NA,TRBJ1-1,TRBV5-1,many,TGCGCCAGCAGCTTGGCCTCGGTAGGTTGGAACACTGAAGCTTTCTTT,CASSLASVGWNTEAFF
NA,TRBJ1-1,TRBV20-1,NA,TGCAGTGCTAGAGATCCCTACGGGGAACACACTGAAGCTTTCTTT,CSARDPYGEHTEAFF
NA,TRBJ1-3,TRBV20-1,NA,TGCAGTGCTAGAGATGAGGTCCGGGGGTTCTCTGGAAACACCATATATTTT,CSARDEVRGFSGNTIYF
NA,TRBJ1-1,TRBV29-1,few,TGCAGCGTCGCAGGAGGATGGGACACTGAAGCTTTCTTT,CSVAGGWDTEAFF
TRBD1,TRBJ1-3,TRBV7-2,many,TGTGCCAGCAGCACCTACAGGGGGGACGGAAACACCATATATTTT,CASSTYRGDGNTIYF
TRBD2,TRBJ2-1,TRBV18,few,TGTGCCAGCTCTTTCGGACTAGCGGCTCACTACAATGAGCAGTTCTTC,CASSFGLAAHYNEQFF
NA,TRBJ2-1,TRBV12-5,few,TGTGCTAGTGGTTTGGTATTGGGGGGCGCCGACAATGAGCAGTTCTTC,CASGLVLGGADNEQFF
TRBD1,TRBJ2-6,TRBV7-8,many,TGTGCCAACTCGGACAGGGTACGGAGTGGGGCCAACGTCCTGACTTTC,CANSDRVRSGANVLTF
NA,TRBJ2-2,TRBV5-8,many,TGTGCCAGCAGCTTCGGGGAGGCGAACACCGGGGAGCTGTTTTTT,CASSFGEANTGELFF
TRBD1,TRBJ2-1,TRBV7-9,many,TGTGCCAGCAGCCCCGGGACAGGGAGTACAAATGAGCAGTTCTTC,CASSPGTGSTNEQFF
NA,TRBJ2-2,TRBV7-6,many,TGTGCCAGCAGCCCTCGCTCCGGGGGCGGGGAGCTGTTTTTT,CASSPRSGGGELFF
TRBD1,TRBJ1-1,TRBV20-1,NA,TGCAGTGCCCCCGGGACAGGGAGGGTCACTGAAGCTTTCTTT,CSAPGTGRVTEAFF
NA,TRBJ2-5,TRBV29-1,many,TGCAGCGTTGATTTCCGGAAGGGGGAGACCCAGTACTTC,CSVDFRKGETQYF
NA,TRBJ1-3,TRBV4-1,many,TGCGCCACCGGGACAAACTCTGGAAACACCATATATTTT,CATGTNSGNTIYF
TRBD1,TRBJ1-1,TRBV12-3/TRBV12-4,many,TGTGCCAGCAGCTCAACAGGGGCGGACACTGAAGCTTTCTTT,CASSSTGADTEAFF
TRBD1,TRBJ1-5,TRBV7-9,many,TGTGCCAGCAGCGCGCAGGGGGCCGATCAGCCCCAGCATTTT,CASSAQGADQPQHF
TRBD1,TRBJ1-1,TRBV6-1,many,TGTGCCAGCACTGACAGGGTATTTGAAGCTTTCTTT,CASTDRVFEAFF
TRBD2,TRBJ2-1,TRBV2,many,TGTGCCAGCTGCGGGGGGGCGAACCTTTACAATGAGCAGTTCTTC,CASCGGANLYNEQFF
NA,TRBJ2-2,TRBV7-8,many,TGTGCCAGCAGTTCCAGGCTAGGGAGGAACACCGGGGAGCTGTTTTTT,CASSSRLGRNTGELFF
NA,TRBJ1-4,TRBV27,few,TGTGCCAGCAGTTTATCCCCCCAAGAAAACCTGTTTTTT,CASSLSPQENLFF
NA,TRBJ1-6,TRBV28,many,TGTGCCAGCAGTTTATGGGGGAGCTCCTATAATTCACCCCTCCACTTT,CASSLWGSSYNSPLHF
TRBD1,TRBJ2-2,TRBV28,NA,TGTGCCAGCAGTTCGGCCGGACAGGGGGCCGGGGAGCTGTTTTTT,CASSSAGQGAGELFF
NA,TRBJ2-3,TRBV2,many,TGTGCCAGCAAGCGGGGACAGAGAGAAGATACGCAGTATTTT,CASKRGQREDTQYF
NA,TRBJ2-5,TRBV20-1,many,TGCAGTGCAGGACGGAACCAAGAGACCCAGTACTTC,CSAGRNQETQYF
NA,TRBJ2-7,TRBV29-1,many,TGCAGCGTTCAGAGCTGGGAGCGGGACGAGCAGTACTTC,CSVQSWERDEQYF
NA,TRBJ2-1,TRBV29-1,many,TGCAGCGTAGCTACACGATACAATGAGCAGTTCTTC,CSVATRYNEQFF
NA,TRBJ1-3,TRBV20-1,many,TGCAGTGCTAGTGCGGGGGGTATTGGAAACACCATATATTTT,CSASAGGIGNTIYF
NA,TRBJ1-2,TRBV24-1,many,TGTGCCACCAGTGACCCAGGACAAAACTATGGCTACACCTTC,CATSDPGQNYGYTF
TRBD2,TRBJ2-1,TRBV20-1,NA,TGCAGTGCTAGGGAAGCGGGGGGGTTGAATGAGCAGTTCTTC,CSAREAGGLNEQFF
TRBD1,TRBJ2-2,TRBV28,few,TGTGCCAGCAGTTCAGGGGGCGTACTGGATGGGGAGCTGTTTTTT,CASSSGGVLDGELFF
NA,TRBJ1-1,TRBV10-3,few,TGTGCCATCAGTGATTCCGGGGGCACTGAAGCTTTCTTT,CAISDSGGTEAFF
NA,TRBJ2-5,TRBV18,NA,TGTGCCAGCTCTTACCCAAACTCTCAAGAGACCCAGTACTTC,CASSYPNSQETQYF
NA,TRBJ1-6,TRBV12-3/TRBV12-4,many,TGTGCCAGCAGTTTAGGACAGATAAATTCACCCCTCCACTTT,CASSLGQINSPLHF
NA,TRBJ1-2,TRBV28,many,TGTGCCAGCAAAGGCGGGGACACAGTGTCTAACTATGGCTACACCTTC,CASKGGDTVSNYGYTF
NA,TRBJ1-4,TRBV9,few,TGTGCCAGCAGCCCAGACCGGGTTCAAGAAAAACTGTTTTTT,CASSPDRVQEKLFF